This TCR beta chain was sequenced in a study of T cell repertoires and HLA-DP antigens. Study as a whole: Pre-culture CD4+ samples used roughly 1,200 ng DNA versus roughly 200 ng for CD137+CD4+ sorts.

TCRdb's table, derived via immunoSEQ multiplex PCR, lists solely in-frame clones and lacks some. Found here are approximately 100,000 clones, 86% of them singletons; the top ten hold about 1.7%. The germline CDR1 and CDR2 sequences are SGHRS and YFSETQ. The ends were cut back, 7 bases at V and 0 bases at J, with 10 bases in the middle. The CDR3 runs 14 residues. A word on this clone: Its antigen is not known.

The sequenced sample consisted of CD4+ T cells from PBMCs. The chain uses TRBV5-1 and TRBJ1-4; no clear D gene. The clonotype was recovered from a middle-aged man in good health and CMV-seronegative. In DNA form, the CDR3 reads TGCGCCAGCGCCCTCAGTGCAACTAATGAAAAACTGTTTTTT. Amino acids: CASALSATNEKLFF.